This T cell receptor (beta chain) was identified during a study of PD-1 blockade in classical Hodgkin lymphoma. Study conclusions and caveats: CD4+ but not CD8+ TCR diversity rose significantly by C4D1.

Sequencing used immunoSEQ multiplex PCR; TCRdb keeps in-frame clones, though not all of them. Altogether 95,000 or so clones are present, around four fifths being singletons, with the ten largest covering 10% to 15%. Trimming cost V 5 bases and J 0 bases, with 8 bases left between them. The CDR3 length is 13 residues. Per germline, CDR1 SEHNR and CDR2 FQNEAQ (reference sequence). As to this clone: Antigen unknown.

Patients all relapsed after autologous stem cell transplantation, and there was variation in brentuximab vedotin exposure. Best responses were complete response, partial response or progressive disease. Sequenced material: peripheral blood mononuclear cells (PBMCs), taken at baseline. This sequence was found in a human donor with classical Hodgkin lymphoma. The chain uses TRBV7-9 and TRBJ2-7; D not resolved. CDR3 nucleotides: TGTGCCAGCAGCGCCCGGAGCTCCTACGAGCAGTACTTC. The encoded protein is CASSARSSYEQYF.